This T cell receptor (beta chain) is drawn from a study of CXCR3-negative and CXCR3-positive naive CD8 T cells (dated by TCRdb to about 2019). For context, the study as a whole: In total, approximately 140 million TRB reads were obtained, which works out to roughly 1.5 +/- 0.3 million reads per library. Diversity and physicochemical repertoire analyses were performed on about a dozen donors pooled from two independent experiments. TRBV-TRBJ cluster analysis included naive subsets from 5 donors and memory cells from 3 donors.

The investigation overall reported the following: Because surface CD5, which is linked to self-reactivity in mice, was comparable between the naive subsets, TCR interaction strength was also inferred from the physicochemical properties of TRB CDR3s. Similar TRBV-TRBJ usage was shown by naive CXCR3-negative and CXCR3-positive cells from the same donor, whereas distinct patterns were shown by memory cells. Comparably high repertoire diversity was found in both naive subsets, whereas much lower repertoire diversity was found in memory CD8+ T cells. Freshly isolated PBMCs were used for most assays because CXCR3 expression went down partially after cryopreservation. Compared with CXCR3-negative naive cells, CXCR3-positive naive cells had TRB CDR3s with higher hydrophobicity (lower Kidera factor 4), lower energy, and higher strength and volume indices.

Points on this clonotype: Its antigen is unknown.

TCRdb names NextSeq 550 as the instrument used. The Human TCR Profiling Kit (MiLaboratory) was used to make UMI-labeled 5' RACE TRB cDNA libraries. cDNA synthesis used the entire amount of extracted RNA, and PCR amplification then used the entire amount of cDNA produced. The libraries were made side by side, with each library going through the same number of PCR cycles. In the authors' own workflow: MIGEC and MiXCR extracted about 50,000 +/- 10,000 unique UMI-labeled TRB cDNA molecules per library, requiring at least two reads per UMI. An average of around 40,000 +/- 10,000 functional in-frame TRB CDR3 nucleotide clonotypes without stop codons was found per library. Diversity metrics, including normalized Shannon-Wiener and Chao1, were computed in VDJtools after downsampling to 5000 UMI-labeled TRB molecules per sample. VDJtools was used to calculate clonotype-size-weighted physicochemical properties of the central five CDR3 residues, namely interaction energy, strength, volume and Kidera factor 4. After TCRdb reprocessed the reads, each CDR3 protein sequence was kept as one row, without DNA. These V and J calls originate from TCRdb's pipeline instead of the authors' own analysis. This sample's records show about 80,000 distinct CDR3 sequences. Together, the top ten hold 1.5% to 2% of the sample.

Each CD8+ T cell subset was flow-sorted in triplicate, and some 300,000 cells per subset were placed directly into RLT lysis buffer. To exclude memory contaminants, naive CD8+ T cells were stringently defined as CD45RO-CCR7+CD27+CD95-. Peripheral blood mononuclear cells were isolated from buffy coats using standard density gradient centrifugation. A FACSAria III was used to flow-sort naive CD8+ T cells into CXCR3-negative and CXCR3-positive populations. Total RNA was extracted from sorted cells using an RNeasy Mini Kit. The clonotype comes from a human donor in good health. Some clones in this sample may be carry-over from other donors' samples. Specimen: naive CXCR3- CD8+ T cells from blood. The cell subset or site label for this specimen denotes: CD45RO-CCR7+CD27+CD95- naive CD8+ T cells lacking CXCR3 (TNR3-).

The CDR3 is CASSFWVGYNEQFF. The chain employs TRBV5-6 and TRBJ2-1. The CDR3, cysteine through phenylalanine, is 14 amino acids long. No DNA appears here. Looking up the germline V gene yields CDR1 SGHDT and CDR2 YYEEEE.